This T cell receptor beta chain appears in the sequencing data of a study of blood T cell repertoires in COVID-19. As originally analysed: Amplification of reference gene primers was used by the study to estimate nucleated cell counts. Some clones are missing from TCRdb's copy, which holds only in-frame ones; the method was immunoSEQ multiplex PCR. V and J calls and clone size are as listed in that table; D and trimming were resolved from the DNA. The sample has around 140,000 clones; about 86% are singletons. Trimming took 5 bases from V and 5 from J, leaving 12 bases between them. The CDR3 consists of 13 residues. Germline CDR1 is SEHNR and CDR2 is FQNEAQ (reference sequence).

Input material: peripheral blood. J is TRBJ1-1 and V is TRBV7-9; D may be TRBD1 (6 bases). The receptor was derived from a woman aged 60-75 years with active or convalescent COVID-19. CDR3 loop: CASSRRGGTEAFF. Here the CDR3 DNA reads TGTGCCAGCAGCCGTAGGGGGGGAACTGAAGCTTTCTTT. Filled out from reference TRBV7-9 and TRBJ1-1, the complete variable domain reads DTGVSQNPRHKITKRGQNVTFRCDPISEHNRLYWYRQTLGQGPEFLTYFQNEAQLEKSRLLSDRFSAERPKGSFSTLEIQRTEQGDSAMYLCASSRRGGTEAFFGQGTRLTVV.